This is a list of T cell receptor beta chains from one sample in a study of identical twins. MiXCR was run by TCRdb on the 5' RACE reads, yielding one entry per CDR3 protein. The sample has some 630,000 distinct CDR3 sequences, just over 7% seen once. Separately, the same data were catalogued under a study of yellow fever vaccine responses in identical twins.

Sequenced sample: PBMCs. These receptors were taken from a woman aged 18-29 years in good health. Each CDR3 is given with its conserved first and last residue.

>TRBJ2-5|TRBV7-7
CASSPGLAHQETQYF
>TRBJ2-2|TRBV4-2
CASSQGSGTANTGELFF
>TRBJ1-1|TRBV12-3/TRBV12-4
CASSAGTVNTEAFF
>TRBJ2-7|TRBV6-5
CASSYGGGKTYEQYF
>TRBJ2-5|TRBV6-1
CASTRGQEETQYF
>TRBJ1-6|TRBV14
CASSQSWTGNSPLHF
>TRBJ2-5|TRBV28
CASSKETQYF
>TRBJ2-2|TRBV6-5
CASSYGPPATGELFF
>TRBJ2-2|TRBV7-2
CASSPAGGVTGELFF
>TRBJ1-1|TRBV7-9
CASKRDRGNTEAFF
>TRBJ1-1|TRBV20-1
CSARDLRRPEAFF
>TRBJ2-7|TRBV29-1
CSVEGEAGEPDYEQYF
>TRBJ2-7|TRBV5-6
CASSLGQPVYEQYF
>TRBJ1-5|TRBV6-2/TRBV6-3
CASWASYSNQPQHF
>TRBJ2-6|TRBV4-2
CASSPGLHGRTSGANVLTF
>TRBJ2-1|TRBV5-6
CASTGIAGAYNEQFF
>TRBJ2-1|TRBV5-5
CASSSYRDSEQFF
>TRBJ2-1|TRBV5-1
CASSLLGGDANEQFF
>TRBJ2-3|TRBV4-1
CASSADRGLGDTQYF
>TRBJ1-6|TRBV5-1
CASSPSTGMHVTPLHF
>TRBJ1-2|TRBV20-1
CSARDTRQGSYGYTF
>TRBJ2-2|TRBV12-3/TRBV12-4
CASRGQENTGELFF
>TRBJ2-3|TRBV7-9
CASTQGQVSTDTQYF
>TRBJ1-2|TRBV9
CASSGRENDNYGYTF
>TRBJ1-5|TRBV9
CASSVDSSNQPQHF
>TRBJ2-1|TRBV7-7
CASSLRQILGNEQFF
>TRBJ2-2|TRBV2
CARRQGVNTGELFF
>TRBJ2-5|TRBV20-1
CSAPPLAGGPETQYF
>TRBJ2-1|TRBV20-1
CSAELAGVYNEQFF
>TRBJ1-6|TRBV27
CASSTPGGRGDSPLHF
>TRBJ1-4|TRBV5-1
CASSWEFNEKLFF
>TRBJ2-1|TRBV15
CATSRDLKSLVHSYNEQFF
>TRBJ2-2|TRBV12-3/TRBV12-4
CASRGDSGTGELFF
>TRBJ2-7|TRBV10-1
CASSQTGEGEQYF
>TRBJ2-5|TRBV2
CASSDRTSGDQETQYF
>TRBJ2-7|TRBV16
CATADPTYEQYF
>TRBJ1-1|TRBV20-1
CSASQDTTEAFF
>TRBJ2-3|TRBV20-1
CSAPGSGRGGFRVTDTQYF
>TRBJ1-4|TRBV12-3/TRBV12-4
CASRSTGAGEKLFF
>TRBJ2-3|TRBV12-3/TRBV12-4
CASSLGSLADTQYF
>TRBJ2-7|TRBV5-1
CASSSGGTSGRYEQYF
>TRBJ1-2|TRBV7-9
CASSPRDLLGNYGYTF
>TRBJ2-6|TRBV5-5
CASSLGGAIPSGANVLTF
>TRBJ2-3|TRBV4-1
CASSRSLFGTDTQYF
>TRBJ2-1|TRBV15
CATSGSSGDTYNEQFF
>TRBJ2-3|TRBV4-1
CASSRTLAGGPTDTQYF
>TRBJ1-4|TRBV7-2
CASSLKGGLDGEKLFF
>TRBJ2-3|TRBV12-3/TRBV12-4
CASSLRPPGASDTQYF
>TRBJ2-3|TRBV24-1
CATESGGGRLTDTQYF
>TRBJ2-1|TRBV4-1
CASSRGQSKPIDEQFF
>TRBJ1-2|TRBV6-1
CAAGTGEVDGYTF
>TRBJ1-2|TRBV5-5
CASSYRTGENYGYTF
>TRBJ2-1|TRBV5-1
CASSPGSSQFF
>TRBJ2-1|TRBV5-1
CASSLGLDRLYNEQFF
>TRBJ1-1|TRBV20-1
CSAWAPGRLNTEAFF